This T cell receptor (beta chain) was recorded in a study of blood T cell repertoires in COVID-19. Categorization into cohorts depended on clinical history that participants reported. This table comes from immunoSEQ multiplex PCR, and its TCRdb copy is limited to in-frame clones, with some not included. Of more than 250,000 clones listed, 87% are singletons. V was cut by 0 bases and J by 1 base, with 12 bases left in between. Germline V CDR1 and CDR2: GTSNPN, SVGIG (reference sequence). There are 15 residues in the CDR3. The sample consisted of PBMCs or T cells enriched from blood (not recorded which). This clonotype was sampled from a woman aged 25 to 45 who had recovered from COVID-19. This chain connects TRBV30 to TRBJ1-1; D might be TRBD1 (5 bases). The CDR3 reads CAWSVPDRRNTEAFF. DNA for the CDR3: TGTGCCTGGAGTGTACCCGACAGACGGAACACTGAAGCTTTCTTT.